The clone carrying this T cell receptor beta chain showed up just a few times. The antigen is unknown. V was trimmed by 4 bases and J by 7 bases, leaving 17 bases between them. The CDR3 spans 15 residues. Germline CDR1 SGHDN, CDR2 FVKESK. This entry is derived from a study of blood T cells in healthy people across ages. The overall study: Capture by template switching was about one barcoded beta molecule per two T cells. Overall study results and limits: Long-lived donors had more naive CD4+ cells and higher diversity than aged donors. Diversity was estimated from one million T cells, and these estimates were considered underestimates. Older age went with lower TCR beta diversity per million T cells, in a roughly linear way.

The authors ran a second PCR of roughly 7 to 11 cycles using a sample-barcoded 5' primer and a J-beta primer mix. Via MiXCR, TCRdb re-called the 5' RACE reads, giving one row per CDR3 protein. The sample shows almost 1 million distinct CDR3 sequences, around 54% of them seen only once. The rearrangement joins TRBV14 to TRBJ2-1; the D is unclear. The TCR sequence derives from a woman aged 55-75 years in good health. Sequencing input: blood. CDR3 DNA sequence: TGTGCCAGCAGCCTACAAAGGTCCCGGATAAATGAGCAGTTCTTC. It codes for CASSLQRSRINEQFF.